Following are 13 T cell receptor beta chains from one sample sequenced in a study of cytomegalovirus exposure and HLA in healthy donors. Use of 60 Vbeta and 13 Jbeta primers characterized the PCR. TCRdb keeps only in-frame clones here, not all; method: immunoSEQ multiplex PCR. The data show around 70,000 clones, 70% to 75% seen once. Sample: PBMCs. The receptors originated from a human donor in good health.

This clone was detected a few times. The chain employs TRBV29-1 and TRBJ1-2, with TRBD1 as a possible D gene (5 bases). The CDR3 sequence is 13 residues long. Deletions cut 6 bases from V and 7 bases from J, with 18 bases between. The V gene's germline CDR1 is SQVTM and CDR2 ANQGSEA. CDR3 in amino acids: CSVDEGVVSGYTF. The CDR3 DNA reads as TGCAGCGTGGATGAAGGGGTCGTAAGTGGCTACACCTTC.

This chain joins TRBV2 and TRBJ2-1; 7 bases map to TRBD1. Trimming took 4 bases from V and 8 from J; bases not matched to a gene: 5. The CDR3 is 13 residues long. Germline CDR1 reads SNHLY; CDR2 reads FYNNEI. The chain's CDR3 is CASSGDRDDEQFF. The CDR3 coding sequence is TGTGCCAGCAGTGGAGACAGGGACGATGAGCAGTTCTTC.

The genes are TRBV19 and TRBJ1-4; D is uncertain. The germline V gene has CDR1 LNHDA and CDR2 SQIVND (reference sequence). This CDR3 region has 14 residues. Trimming pared 4 bases from V and 0 bases from J, leaving 6 bases between. The chain's CDR3 is CASSTFTTNEKLFF. The CDR3, as DNA: TGTGCCAGTAGTACCTTTACAACTAATGAAAAACTGTTTTTT. Complete variable domain (other parts from reference TRBV19 and TRBJ1-4): DGGITQSPKYLFRKEGQNVTLSCEQNLNHDAMYWYRQDPGQGLRLIYYSQIVNDFQKGDIAEGYSVSREKKESFPLTVTSAQKNPTAFYLCASSTFTTNEKLFFGSGTQLSVL.

The rearrangement uses TRBV9 and TRBJ1-2; 12 bases agree with TRBD1. This CDR3 contains 15 residues. V gave up 4 bases and J gave up 6 bases; unmatched junction bases: 7. Germline CDR1 reads SGDLS; CDR2 reads YYNGEE. In nucleotides, the CDR3 is TGTGCCAGCAGCCAATGGGACAGGGGGCGAAATGGCTACACCTTC. Residues: CASSQWDRGRNGYTF.

This rearrangement joins TRBV28 to TRBJ2-1; TRBD2 matches at 7 bases. After removal of 6 bases from V and 0 bases from J, the junction contained 11 bases not matched to a gene. Looked up from germline, CDR1 is MDHEN and CDR2 is SYDVKM. The CDR3 consists of 17 residues. CDR3 bases: TGTGCCAGCAGAGGGACTAACGGGGTTAGCTCCTACAATGAGCAGTTCTTC. It yields the protein CASRGTNGVSSYNEQFF.

CDR3 DNA: TGTGCCAGTAGTATAGCCCCCGGACAGGGCTCAGATACGCAGTATTTT. This sequence encodes CASSIAPGQGSDTQYF. The chain recombines TRBV19 with TRBJ2-3; 8 bases map to TRBD1. There are 16 residues in the CDR3. The germline gives CDR1 LNHDA, CDR2 SQIVND (reference sequence). The V gene end was trimmed by 1 base and the J gene end by 4 bases; junction bases not matched to a gene: 7.

CDR3 amino acids: CASTKQGLNNQPQHF. The CDR3 coding sequence is TGTGCCAGCACCAAACAGGGGCTTAACAATCAGCCCCAGCATTTT. The chain couples TRBV28 to TRBJ1-5; 7 bases are a match to TRBD1. The CDR3 has 15 amino acids. CDR1 MDHEN and CDR2 SYDVKM come from the germline V gene. Germline trimming cut 7 bases from V and 3 bases from J; bases unmatched to any gene: 9.

This clone was counted a few times. The V and J genes are TRBV5-6 and TRBJ2-1; 8 bases agree with TRBD1. Trimming at V came to 6 bases and at J to 0 bases, leaving 5 bases not matched to a gene. This CDR3 region has 15 residues. In germline, CDR1 is SGHDT, CDR2 YYEEEE. Here the CDR3 DNA reads TGTGCCAGCACGAACAGGGGGAGCTCCTACAATGAGCAGTTCTTC. It codes for CASTNRGSSYNEQFF.

V gene TRBV6-5 combines with J gene TRBJ2-3; 7 bases match TRBD2. Per the germline V gene, CDR1 is MNHEY and CDR2 is SVGAGI. V gave up 2 bases and J gave up 6 bases; unmatched junction bases: 5. The CDR3 consists of 14 residues. The CDR3 DNA reads as TGTGCCAGCAGTTACGTCGGGGAGGGGGATACGCAGTATTTT. It translates to CASSYVGEGDTQYF.

The CDR3 coding sequence is TGTGCCAGCAGTTTATCGGATCGAGGTTCACCCCTCCACTTT. This encodes CASSLSDRGSPLHF. V is TRBV27 and J is TRBJ1-6, with D unclear. V was pared by 0 bases and J by 9 bases, with 9 bases between. The CDR3 runs to 14 residues. Germline CDR1 is MNHEY and CDR2 is SMNVEV (reference sequence).

This clone was counted between two and nine times. The J gene is TRBJ1-2, the V gene TRBV19; D gene unclear. This CDR3 has 13 residues. Germline assignment: CDR1 LNHDA and CDR2 SQIVND (reference sequence). The V gene lost 4 bases and the J gene lost 8 bases, with 14 bases spanning the gap. The CDR3: CASSNGILGGYTF. In DNA form, the CDR3 reads TGTGCCAGTAGTAACGGGATCCTTGGCGGCTACACCTTC.

The table lists this clone with a few counts. The CDR3 sequence: CASSVAPLNEQFF. The CDR3 nucleotides read TGTGCCAGCAGCGTAGCTCCTCTCAATGAGCAGTTCTTC. V usage is TRBV9 and J usage is TRBJ2-1; D is unresolved. This CDR3 has 13 amino acids. Germline V CDR1 and CDR2: SGDLS, YYNGEE. Trimming left V 0 bases short and J 6 bases short, with 7 bases between.

This chain links TRBV9 with TRBJ2-1; tentative D call: TRBD2 (6 bases). There are 15 residues in the CDR3. Trimming removed 2 bases at V and 2 bases at J, with 11 bases between. Per germline, CDR1 SGDLS and CDR2 YYNGEE. The CDR3 region is CASSVSGVTYNEQFF. CDR3 nucleotides: TGTGCCAGCAGCGTCTCGGGAGTGACCTACAATGAGCAGTTCTTC.